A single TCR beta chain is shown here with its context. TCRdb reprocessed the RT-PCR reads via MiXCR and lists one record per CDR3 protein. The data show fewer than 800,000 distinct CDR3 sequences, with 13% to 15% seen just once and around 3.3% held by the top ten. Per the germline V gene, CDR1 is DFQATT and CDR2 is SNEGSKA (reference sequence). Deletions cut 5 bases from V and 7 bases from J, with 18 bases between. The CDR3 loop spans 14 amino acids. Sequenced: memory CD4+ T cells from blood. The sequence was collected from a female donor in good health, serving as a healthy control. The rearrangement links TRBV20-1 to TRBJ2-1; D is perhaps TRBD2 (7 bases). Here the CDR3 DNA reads TGCAGTGCTCAAAGGGGGGGGCGTGAGAATGAGCAGTTCTTC. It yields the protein CSAQRGGRENEQFF.